The entry that follows covers one TCR beta chain sequence. Its specificity is not known. This record belongs to a study of OX40 agonist ivuxolimab in advanced cancers. The wider study: Patients assigned to dose escalation were diagnosed with hepatocellular carcinoma, melanoma, renal cell or head and neck cancer. Points from the study as a whole: Both CD4+ and CD8+ T cell populations in blood had undergone clonal expansion by week 6 at 0.1 to 3.0 mg/kg. Some patients without response likewise showed low normalized clonal expansion. Averaging showed that CD8+ T cells had more expanded clones than CD4+ did.

The CDR3 runs to 16 residues. V shed 1 base and J shed 3 bases, with 14 bases lying between them. Germline loops: CDR1 LNHNV, CDR2 YYDKDF (reference sequence). The method was immunoSEQ multiplex PCR; TCRdb's version includes in-frame clones alone and lacks a portion of them. Seen here are under 140,000 clones, around nine tenths observed once, and the top ten hold less than 0.35%. The sample in question was CD4+ or CD8+ T cells sorted from blood, obtained in a trial of the OX40 agonist ivuxolimab. This clonotype was obtained from an adult with an advanced solid tumor such as melanoma, head and neck, liver or kidney cancer. The chain joins TRBV15 to TRBJ2-3; D may correspond to TRBD1 or TRBD2 (6 bases each). Here the CDR3 reads CATSRGGVQGTDTQYF. The DNA for the CDR3 is TGTGCCACCAGCAGAGGCGGGGTACAGGGAACAGATACGCAGTATTTT.